One sample yielded the 20 T cell receptor beta chains listed below, sequenced in a study of Ad26.COV2.S vaccination and SARS-CoV-2 variants. Data came from immunoSEQ multiplex PCR; TCRdb stores just in-frame clones and leaves some out. This sample has around 400,000 clones, with 89% found just once. Treatment given: over 15 received Ad26.COV2.S at low or high dose, single or two shots; 5 received placebo; per-sample allocation not given. Day 63 after the first injection of vaccine or placebo was the sampling time. Sequenced here: peripheral blood, sampled in a trial of Ad26.COV2.S vaccine versus placebo. The receptors stem from a person between 18 and 65 years old who received the Ad26.COV2.S COVID-19 vaccine or a placebo.

This rearrangement joins TRBV7-2 to TRBJ2-7, with no clear D. Deletions cut 5 bases from V and 0 bases from J, with 14 bases between. CDR1 and CDR2 (germline): SGHTA, FQGNSA. The CDR3 runs 15 residues. CDR3 protein: CASSPTPGGSYEQYF. In DNA form, the CDR3 reads TGTGCCAGCAGCCCCACCCCGGGCGGCTCCTACGAGCAGTACTTC. The full variable domain, with the rest looked up from reference TRBV7-2 and TRBJ2-7, is GAGVSQSPSNKVTEKGKDVELRCDPISGHTALYWYRQSLGQGLEFLIYFQGNSAPDKSGLPSDRFSAERTGGSVSTLTIQRTQQEDSAVYLCASSPTPGGSYEQYFGPGTRLTVT.

The V call is TRBV2, the J call TRBJ1-1; no reliable D call. Trimming cost V 4 bases and J 5 bases, with 11 bases left between them. The germline V gene encodes CDR1 SNHLY and CDR2 FYNNEI. This CDR3 contains 13 residues. The CDR3 protein is CASSVSLETEAFF. The CDR3 DNA sequence: TGTGCCAGCAGTGTTAGCCTAGAAACTGAAGCTTTCTTT.

The genes are TRBV13 and TRBJ2-4; a possible D gene is TRBD1 (5 bases). V gave up 5 bases and J gave up 3 bases, with 8 bases separating them. Germline CDR1 and CDR2: PRHDT and FYEKMQ (reference sequence). This CDR3 is built from 13 residues. This CDR3 is CASSRGDKNIQYF. The CDR3 region has the DNA TGTGCCAGCAGCAGGGGTGACAAAAACATTCAGTACTTC.

V usage is TRBV28 and J usage is TRBJ1-3; perhaps TRBD1 as D (6 bases). The V gene's germline CDR1 is MDHEN and CDR2 SYDVKM. The CDR3 spans 17 residues. V was cut by 2 bases and J by 0 bases, with 14 bases left in between. As DNA, the CDR3 is TGTGCCAGCAGTTTAATGTGGGACACTAGCTCTGGAAACACCATATATTTT. It is translated as CASSLMWDTSSGNTIYF. Full variable domain (missing parts from reference TRBV28 and TRBJ1-3): DVKVTQSSRYLVKRTGEKVFLECVQDMDHENMFWYRQDPGLGLRLIYFSYDVKMKEKGDIPEGYSVSREKKERFSLILESASTNQTSMYLCASSLMWDTSSGNTIYFGEGSWLTVV.

The J gene is TRBJ2-1, the V gene TRBV6-5; 8 nucleotides agree with TRBD2. Trimming cost V 5 bases and J 7 bases; bases outside gene matches: 4. The CDR3 consists of 13 residues. From germline, CDR1 is MNHEY and CDR2 SVGAGI. The CDR3 loop reads CASSTTSANEQFF. CDR3 DNA: TGTGCCAGCAGTACGACTAGCGCTAATGAGCAGTTCTTC.

This sequence joins TRBV28 and TRBJ2-7; TRBD1 agrees at 9 bases. V shed 6 bases, J shed 1 base, and the junction held 7 bases outside the gene matches. Germline V gene sequence: CDR1 MDHEN, CDR2 SYDVKM. CDR3 length equals 15 residues. CDR3 sequence (DNA): TGTGCCAGCAGCAACAGGGGGCGCTTGTCCTACGAGCAGTACTTC. Translation gives CASSNRGRLSYEQYF.

The chain couples TRBV11-3 to TRBJ2-1, with 10 bases matching TRBD1. In germline, CDR1 is SGHNT, CDR2 YENEEA. Unmatched junction bases numbered 0, after V lost 0 bases and J lost 1 base. This CDR3 is 16 amino acids long. CDR3 DNA sequence: TGTGCCAGCAGCTTAGAGGGACAGGGGTCCTACAATGAGCAGTTCTTC. Translation: CASSLEGQGSYNEQFF. The whole variable domain, remainder taken from reference TRBV11-3 and TRBJ2-1, is EAGVVQSPRYKIIEKKQPVAFWCNPISGHNTLYWYLQNLGQGPELLIRYENEEAVDDSQLPKDRFSAERLKGVDSTLKIQPAELGDSAVYLCASSLEGQGSYNEQFFGPGTRLTVL.

The V and J genes are TRBV27 and TRBJ1-1; D uncertain. Germline loops: CDR1 MNHEY, CDR2 SMNVEV (reference sequence). V lost 2 bases to trimming and J lost 2 bases, with 15 bases between them. The CDR3 length is 16 residues. The CDR3 sequence is CASSLALKGSNTEAFF. CDR3 nucleotides: TGTGCCAGCAGTTTAGCTCTAAAGGGTAGTAACACTGAAGCTTTCTTT.

The chain carries TRBV5-1 and TRBJ2-2; the match to TRBD1 covers 9 bases. The V and J ends lost 0 bases and 2 bases, in that order; junction bases with no gene match: 2. CDR1 SGHRS and CDR2 YFSETQ come from the germline V gene. The CDR3 runs to 16 residues. In DNA form, the CDR3 reads TGCGCCAGCAGCTTGGGGGACAGGGTCAACACCGGGGAGCTGTTTTTT. It encodes CASSLGDRVNTGELFF.

This rearrangement joins TRBV9 to TRBJ2-7, with D perhaps TRBD1 (5 bases). V was trimmed by 0 bases and J by 4 bases, leaving 11 bases between them. The CDR3 runs to 14 residues. Germline V gene lookup returns CDR1 SGDLS and CDR2 YYNGEE. CDR3 sequence (DNA): TGTGCCAGCAGCGTAGCTTATGGGGCATACGAGCAGTACTTC. This encodes CASSVAYGAYEQYF.

The V and J genes are TRBV11-3 and TRBJ2-7; TRBD2 aligns across 13 bases. The CDR3 is 17 residues long. Germline V CDR1 and CDR2: SGHNT, YENEEA. Trimming took 5 bases from V and 2 from J; bases not matched to a gene: 9. CDR3 bases: TGTGCCAGCAGCCCTCGACCGGGACTAGCGGGAACCTACGAGCAGTACTTC. Protein: CASSPRPGLAGTYEQYF.

For this clone: Other DNA sequences of this sample code for an identical CDR3. This rearrangement joins TRBV27 to TRBJ2-1; D might be TRBD2 (6 bases). Germline V gene lookup returns CDR1 MNHEY and CDR2 SMNVEV (reference sequence). This CDR3 has 12 residues. Trimming took 3 bases from V and 7 from J, leaving 7 bases between them. The CDR3 DNA sequence: TGTGCCAGCAGTTTCGGGGGAAATGAGCAGTTCTTC. It yields the protein CASSFGGNEQFF.

This clone has a single count. The chain joins TRBV29-1 to TRBJ2-5; D is perhaps TRBD1 (6 bases). This CDR3 is 15 amino acids long. Germline-derived CDR1 and CDR2 are SQVTM and ANQGSEA. V gave up 0 bases and J gave up 4 bases, with 15 bases separating them. Here the CDR3 reads CSVEEQGSPGETQYF. DNA for the CDR3: TGCAGCGTTGAAGAGCAGGGGAGCCCAGGAGAGACCCAGTACTTC.

The chain joins TRBV6-2 or TRBV6-3 to TRBJ2-2; TRBD2 is a possible D gene (5 bases). The CDR3 is 16 residues long. Germline loops: CDR1 MNHEY, CDR2 SVGEGT. Trimming left V 5 bases short and J 7 bases short, with 20 bases between. Here the CDR3 DNA reads TGTGCCAGCAGTGGTTTGGCGGGCCCTCAACTCGGGGAGCTGTTTTTT. It yields the protein CASSGLAGPQLGELFF.

This clone was seen a single time. J is TRBJ2-7 and V is TRBV19; D gene uncertain. V was pared by 4 bases and J by 4 bases, with 17 bases between. Germline assignment: CDR1 LNHDA and CDR2 SQIVND (reference sequence). The CDR3 is made up of 15 amino acids. CDR3 protein: CASSTEVSAAYEQYF. The CDR3, as DNA: TGTGCCAGTAGTACCGAGGTGTCGGCAGCTTACGAGCAGTACTTC.

The rearrangement uses TRBV5-3 and TRBJ2-5; 9 bases line up with TRBD2. TRBV5-3 is filed as an ORF, its function uncertain. The CDR3 contains 17 residues. The V and J ends lost 0 bases and 5 bases, in that order; junction bases with no gene match: 11. Here the CDR3 reads CARSLGLADRVGETQYF. The CDR3 DNA reads as TGTGCCAGAAGCTTGGGACTAGCGGACCGGGTGGGGGAGACCCAGTACTTC.

The gene calls are TRBV5-4 and TRBJ1-5; D perhaps matches TRBD1 (5 bases). Deletions cut 3 bases from V and 9 bases from J, with 13 bases between. Germline V gene data show CDR1 as SGHNT and CDR2 as YYREEE (reference sequence). This CDR3 contains 13 residues. The DNA of the CDR3 is TGTGCCAGCAGCTCCGACGGGGCACGGCCCCAGCATTTT. It codes for CASSSDGARPQHF.

V is TRBV11-2 and J is TRBJ2-1; 11 bases match TRBD2. The CDR3 totals 14 residues. V lost 10 bases, J lost 6 bases, and 8 bases stayed unmatched. Germline assignment: CDR1 SGHAT and CDR2 FQNNGV. In DNA form, the CDR3 reads TGTGCCACCCGTGGACTAGCGGGCTTCAATGAGCAGTTCTTC. This sequence encodes CATRGLAGFNEQFF.

The rearrangement joins TRBV29-1 to TRBJ1-1, with TRBD1 matching 7 bases. The V gene's germline CDR1 is SQVTM and CDR2 ANQGSEA. V trimming: 6 bases; J trimming: 6 bases; junction bases outside the gene matches: 13. The CDR3 spans 14 residues. This chain's CDR3 is CSVETGIGGAEAFF. Here the CDR3 DNA reads TGCAGCGTCGAGACAGGGATCGGGGGCGCTGAAGCTTTCTTT.

The rearrangement links TRBV4-1 to TRBJ2-2; the D is unclear. In germline, CDR1 is MGHRA, CDR2 YSYEKL. V gave up 1 base and J gave up 0 bases, with 9 bases separating them. The CDR3 sequence is 16 residues long. The CDR3 nucleotides are TGCGCCAGCAGCCAAGGGGTAGGAGCGAACACCGGGGAGCTGTTTTTT. Amino acid sequence: CASSQGVGANTGELFF.